This TCR beta chain was profiled in a study of OX40 agonist ivuxolimab in advanced cancers. For the study at large: The patients got ivuxolimab, which is an agonistic anti-OX40 (CD134) antibody. Ivuxolimab was delivered to patients intravenously every 2 weeks at doses spanning 0.01 to 10 mg/kg.

The CDR3 runs 14 residues. V shed 6 bases, J shed 8 bases, and the junction held 6 bases outside the gene matches. Germline V CDR1 and CDR2: MNHEY, SVGAGI. Using immunoSEQ multiplex PCR, the repertoire was profiled, and TCRdb retains in-frame clones only, with some absent. The sample lists about 38,000 clones, roughly nine tenths occurring once. Study-level results: In the 0.1 to 3.0 mg/kg range, CD4+ and CD8+ blood T cells had expanded clonally by week 6.

Comments on this clone: The antigen is not known.

The source of this sequence is an adult with an advanced solid tumor such as melanoma, head and neck, liver or kidney cancer. The rearrangement joins TRBV6-5 to TRBJ1-4, with 10 nucleotides matching TRBD1. Sequenced material: CD4+ or CD8+ T cells sorted from blood, taken in a trial of the OX40 agonist ivuxolimab. As DNA, the CDR3 is TGTGCCAGCAGGAGCCGGGACAGGGGCGAAAAACTGTTTTTT. Amino acids: CASRSRDRGEKLFF.